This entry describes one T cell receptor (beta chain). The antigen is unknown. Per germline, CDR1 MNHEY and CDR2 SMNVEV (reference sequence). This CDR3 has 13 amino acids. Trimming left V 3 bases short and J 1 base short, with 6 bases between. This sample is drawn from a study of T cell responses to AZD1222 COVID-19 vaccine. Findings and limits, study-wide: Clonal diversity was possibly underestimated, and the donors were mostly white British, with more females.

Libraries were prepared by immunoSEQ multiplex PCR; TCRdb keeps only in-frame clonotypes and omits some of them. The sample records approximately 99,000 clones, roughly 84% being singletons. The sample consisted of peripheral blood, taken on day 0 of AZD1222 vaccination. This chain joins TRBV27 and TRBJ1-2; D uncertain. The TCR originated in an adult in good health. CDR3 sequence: CASSFYSNYGYTF. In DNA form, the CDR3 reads TGTGCCAGCAGTTTTTACAGTAACTATGGCTACACCTTC.